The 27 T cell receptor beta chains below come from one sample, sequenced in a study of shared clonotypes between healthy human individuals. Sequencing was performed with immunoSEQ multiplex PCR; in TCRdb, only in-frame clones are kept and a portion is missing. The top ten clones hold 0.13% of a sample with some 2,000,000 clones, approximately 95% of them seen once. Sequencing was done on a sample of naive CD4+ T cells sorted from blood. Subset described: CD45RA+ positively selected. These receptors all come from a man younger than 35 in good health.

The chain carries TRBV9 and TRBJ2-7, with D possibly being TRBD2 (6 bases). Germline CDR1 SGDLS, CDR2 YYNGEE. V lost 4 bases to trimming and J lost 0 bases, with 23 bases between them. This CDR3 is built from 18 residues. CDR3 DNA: TGTGCCAGCAGCCCCCCGCCAGGGAAGGTAGCGGTCTCCTACGAGCAGTACTTC. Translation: CASSPPPGKVAVSYEQYF.

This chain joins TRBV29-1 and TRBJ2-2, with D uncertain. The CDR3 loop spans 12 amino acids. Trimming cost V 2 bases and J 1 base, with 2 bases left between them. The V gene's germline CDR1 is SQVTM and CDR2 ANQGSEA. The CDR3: CSVERNTGELFF. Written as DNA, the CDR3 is TGCAGCGTTGAAAGGAACACCGGGGAGCTGTTTTTT.

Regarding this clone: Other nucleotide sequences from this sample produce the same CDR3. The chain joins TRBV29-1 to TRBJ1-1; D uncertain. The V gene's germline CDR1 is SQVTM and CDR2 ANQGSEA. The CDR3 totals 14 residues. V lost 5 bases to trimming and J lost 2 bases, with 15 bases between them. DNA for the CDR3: TGCAGCGTTTCCGGACGTCTGGCTAACACTGAAGCTTTCTTT. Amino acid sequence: CSVSGRLANTEAFF.

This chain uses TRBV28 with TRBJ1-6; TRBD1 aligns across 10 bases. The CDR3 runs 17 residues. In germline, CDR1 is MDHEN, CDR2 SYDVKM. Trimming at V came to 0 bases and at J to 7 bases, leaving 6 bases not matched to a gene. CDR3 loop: CASSLWMGQGKNSPLHF. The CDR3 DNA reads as TGTGCCAGCAGTTTATGGATGGGACAGGGGAAAAATTCACCCCTCCACTTT. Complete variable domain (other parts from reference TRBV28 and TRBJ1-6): DVKVTQSSRYLVKRTGEKVFLECVQDMDHENMFWYRQDPGLGLRLIYFSYDVKMKEKGDIPEGYSVSREKKERFSLILESASTNQTSMYLCASSLWMGQGKNSPLHFGNGTRLTVT.

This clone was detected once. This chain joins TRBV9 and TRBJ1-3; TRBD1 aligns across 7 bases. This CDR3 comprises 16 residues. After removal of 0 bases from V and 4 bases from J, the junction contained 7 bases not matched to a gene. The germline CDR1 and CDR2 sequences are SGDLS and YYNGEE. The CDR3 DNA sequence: TGTGCCAGCAGCGTAGAGGTCAGGGGGACGGGAAACACCATATATTTT. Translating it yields CASSVEVRGTGNTIYF.

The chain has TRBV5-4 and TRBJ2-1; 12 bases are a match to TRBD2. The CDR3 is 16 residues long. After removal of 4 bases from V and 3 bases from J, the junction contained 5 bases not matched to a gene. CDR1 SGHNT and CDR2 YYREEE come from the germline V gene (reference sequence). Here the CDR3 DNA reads TGTGCCAGCAGCCCGGGGACTAGCGGGCACTACAATGAGCAGTTCTTC. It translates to CASSPGTSGHYNEQFF.

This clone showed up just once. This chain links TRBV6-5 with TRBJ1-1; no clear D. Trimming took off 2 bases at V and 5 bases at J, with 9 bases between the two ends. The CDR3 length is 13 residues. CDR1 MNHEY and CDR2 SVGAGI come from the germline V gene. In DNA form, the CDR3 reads TGTGCCAGCAGTTACCTCGGTCGTACTGAAGCTTTCTTT. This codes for CASSYLGRTEAFF.

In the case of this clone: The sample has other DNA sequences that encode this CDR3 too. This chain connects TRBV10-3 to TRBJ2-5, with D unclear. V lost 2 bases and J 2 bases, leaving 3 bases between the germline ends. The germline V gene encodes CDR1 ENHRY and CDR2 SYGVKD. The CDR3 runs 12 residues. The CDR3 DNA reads TGTGCCATCAGTGAGCAGCAAGAGACCCAGTACTTC. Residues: CAISEQQETQYF.

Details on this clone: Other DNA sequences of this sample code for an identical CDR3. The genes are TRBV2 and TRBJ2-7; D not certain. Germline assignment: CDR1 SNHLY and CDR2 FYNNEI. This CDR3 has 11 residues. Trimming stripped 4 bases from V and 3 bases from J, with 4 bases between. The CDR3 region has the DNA TGTGCCAGCAGTGGGGACTACGAGCAGTACTTC. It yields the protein CASSGDYEQYF. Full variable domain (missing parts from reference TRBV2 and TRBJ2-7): EPEVTQTPSHQVTQMGQEVILRCVPISNHLYFYWYRQILGQKVEFLVSFYNNEISEKSEIFDDQFSVERPDGSNFTLKIRSTKLEDSAMYFCASSGDYEQYFGPGTRLTVT.

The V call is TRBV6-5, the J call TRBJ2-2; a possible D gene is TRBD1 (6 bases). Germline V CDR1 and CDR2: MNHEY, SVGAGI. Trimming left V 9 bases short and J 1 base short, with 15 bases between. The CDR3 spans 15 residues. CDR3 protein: CASQGISLNTGELFF. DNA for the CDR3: TGTGCCAGTCAGGGGATTTCATTGAACACCGGGGAGCTGTTTTTT.

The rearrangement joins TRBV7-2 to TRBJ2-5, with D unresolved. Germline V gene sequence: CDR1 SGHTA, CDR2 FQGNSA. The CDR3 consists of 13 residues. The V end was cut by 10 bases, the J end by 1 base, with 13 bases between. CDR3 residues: CAIPGRLQETQYF. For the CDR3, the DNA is TGTGCCATCCCTGGACGGCTCCAAGAGACCCAGTACTTC.

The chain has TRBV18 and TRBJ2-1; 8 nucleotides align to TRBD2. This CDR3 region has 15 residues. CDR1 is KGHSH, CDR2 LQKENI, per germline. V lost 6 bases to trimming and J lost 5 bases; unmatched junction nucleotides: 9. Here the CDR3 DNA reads TGTGCCAGCTCCCCCATAGCGGGACGGAACAATGAGCAGTTCTTC. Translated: CASSPIAGRNNEQFF.

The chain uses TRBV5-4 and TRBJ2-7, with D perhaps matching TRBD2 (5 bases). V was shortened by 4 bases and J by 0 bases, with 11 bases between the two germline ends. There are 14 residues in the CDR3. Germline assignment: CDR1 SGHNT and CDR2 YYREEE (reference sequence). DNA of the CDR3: TGTGCCAGCAGCAACACTAGAAACTCCTACGAGCAGTACTTC. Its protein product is CASSNTRNSYEQYF.

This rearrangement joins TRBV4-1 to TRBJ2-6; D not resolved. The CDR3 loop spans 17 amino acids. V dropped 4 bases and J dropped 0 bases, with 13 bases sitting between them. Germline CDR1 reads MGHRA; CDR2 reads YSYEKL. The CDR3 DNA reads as TGCGCCAGCAGCCCATTATTTATGAGCTCTGGGGCCAACGTCCTGACTTTC. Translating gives CASSPLFMSSGANVLTF.

CDR3 region: CSVEGGSPEAFF. The DNA for the CDR3 is TGCAGCGTTGAGGGGGGCAGTCCTGAAGCTTTCTTT. This chain connects TRBV29-1 to TRBJ1-1; perhaps TRBD1 as D (6 bases). The V end lost 3 bases, the J end lost 6 bases, and 11 bases lay between the germline ends. The germline V gene encodes CDR1 SQVTM and CDR2 ANQGSEA. There are 12 residues in the CDR3.

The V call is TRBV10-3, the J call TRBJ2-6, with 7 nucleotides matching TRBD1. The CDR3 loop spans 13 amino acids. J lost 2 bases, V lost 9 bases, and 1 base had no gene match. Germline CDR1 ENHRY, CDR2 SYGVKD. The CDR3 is CAIQGTGANVLTF. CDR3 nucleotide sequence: TGTGCCATACAGGGGACTGGGGCCAACGTCCTGACTTTC.

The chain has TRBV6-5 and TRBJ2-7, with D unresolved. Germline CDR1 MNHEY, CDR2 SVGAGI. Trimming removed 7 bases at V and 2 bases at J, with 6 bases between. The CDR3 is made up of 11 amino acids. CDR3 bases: TGTGCCAGCAACTTGGCCTACGAGCAGTACTTC. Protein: CASNLAYEQYF.

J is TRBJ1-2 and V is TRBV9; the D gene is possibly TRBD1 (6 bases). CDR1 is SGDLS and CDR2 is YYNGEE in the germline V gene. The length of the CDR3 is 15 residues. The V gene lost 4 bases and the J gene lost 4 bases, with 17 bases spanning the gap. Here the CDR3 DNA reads TGTGCCAGCAGCACTGAGGTTCCAGGGGTCTATGGCTACACCTTC. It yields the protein CASSTEVPGVYGYTF.

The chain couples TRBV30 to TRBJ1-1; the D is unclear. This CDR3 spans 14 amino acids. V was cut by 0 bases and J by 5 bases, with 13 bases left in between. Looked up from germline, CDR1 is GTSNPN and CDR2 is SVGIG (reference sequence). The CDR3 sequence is CAWSVHGSGTEAFF. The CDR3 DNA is TGTGCCTGGAGTGTACACGGGTCTGGGACTGAAGCTTTCTTT.

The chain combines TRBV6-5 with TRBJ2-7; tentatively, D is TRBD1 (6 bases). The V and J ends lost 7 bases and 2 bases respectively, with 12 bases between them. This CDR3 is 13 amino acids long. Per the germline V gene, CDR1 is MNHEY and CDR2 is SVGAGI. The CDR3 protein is CASMGAGPYEQYF. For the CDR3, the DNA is TGTGCCAGCATGGGGGCAGGCCCCTACGAGCAGTACTTC.

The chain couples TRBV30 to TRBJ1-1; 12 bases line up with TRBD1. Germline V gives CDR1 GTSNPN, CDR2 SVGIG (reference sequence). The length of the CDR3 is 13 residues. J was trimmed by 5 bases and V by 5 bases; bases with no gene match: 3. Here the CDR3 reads CAWGTGGWTEAFF. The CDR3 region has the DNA TGTGCCTGGGGGACAGGGGGCTGGACTGAAGCTTTCTTT.

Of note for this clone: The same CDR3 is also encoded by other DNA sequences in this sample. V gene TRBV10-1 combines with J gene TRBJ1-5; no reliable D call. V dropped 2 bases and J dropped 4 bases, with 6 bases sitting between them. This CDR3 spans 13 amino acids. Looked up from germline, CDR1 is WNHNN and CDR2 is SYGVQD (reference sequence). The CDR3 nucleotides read TGCGCCAGCAGTGAGAGCAGTAATCAGCCCCAGCATTTT. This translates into CASSESSNQPQHF.

CDR3 amino acids: CASSQERGPYNEQFF. Written as DNA, the CDR3 is TGTGCCAGCAGCCAAGAACGAGGTCCCTACAATGAGCAGTTCTTC. The chain joins TRBV14 to TRBJ2-1; D is undetermined. CDR1 SGHDN and CDR2 FVKESK come from the germline V gene. The germline V and J ends were trimmed by 0 bases and 2 bases, with 8 bases remaining between them. The CDR3 contains 15 residues.

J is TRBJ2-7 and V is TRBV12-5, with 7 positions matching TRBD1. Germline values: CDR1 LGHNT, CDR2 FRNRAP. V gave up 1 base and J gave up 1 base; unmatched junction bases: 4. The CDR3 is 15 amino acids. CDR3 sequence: CASGLGDSRSYEQYF. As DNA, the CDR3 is TGTGCTAGTGGTTTGGGGGACAGTCGATCCTACGAGCAGTACTTC.

The CDR3 is CAISFSGGQGNIQYF. The CDR3 DNA reads TGTGCCATCAGCTTTAGCGGGGGGCAAGGAAACATTCAGTACTTC. The rearrangement links TRBV10-3 to TRBJ2-4, with TRBD2 identical over 10 bases. V gave up 6 bases and J gave up 6 bases; unmatched junction bases: 8. The CDR3 extends over 15 amino acids. Germline V gene lookup returns CDR1 ENHRY and CDR2 SYGVKD.

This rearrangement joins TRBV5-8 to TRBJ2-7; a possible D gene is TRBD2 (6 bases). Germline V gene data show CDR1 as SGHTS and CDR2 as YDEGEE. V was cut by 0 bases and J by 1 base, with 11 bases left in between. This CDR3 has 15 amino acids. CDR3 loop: CASSLGPAGSYEQYF. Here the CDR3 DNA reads TGTGCCAGCAGCTTGGGCCCCGCGGGGTCCTACGAGCAGTACTTC.

The DNA for the CDR3 is TGTGCCAGCAGCTTAGGAAAGACACTTAGCGGCCAAGAGACCCAGTACTTC. It is translated as CASSLGKTLSGQETQYF. This chain joins TRBV7-2 and TRBJ2-5; tentative D call: TRBD2 (6 bases). This CDR3 has 17 amino acids. Germline V gene data show CDR1 as SGHTA and CDR2 as FQGNSA. The V gene lost 1 base and the J gene lost 1 base, with 16 bases spanning the gap.